This T cell receptor beta chain came from a study of shared clonotypes between healthy human individuals. The germline gives CDR1 MNHEY, CDR2 SMNVEV (reference sequence). The CDR3 runs to 14 residues. Germline trimming cut 2 bases from V and 2 bases from J; bases unmatched to any gene: 1. Repertoires were generated with immunoSEQ multiplex PCR, while TCRdb's copy carries only in-frame clones and drops some. The sample lists approximately 99,000 clones, about 71% occurring once. This clone was seen a single time. The same CDR3 is also encoded by other DNA sequences in this sample. The chain combines TRBV27 with TRBJ2-7; 9 bases agree with TRBD2. This receptor was taken from a woman aged 25 to 39 in good health. Sequenced input: memory CD8+ T cells sorted from blood. As to subset: CD45RO+ cells pooled with CCR7-negative TemRA cells. This CDR3 reads CASSLAGGAYEQYF. CDR3 in DNA: TGTGCCAGCAGTTTAGCGGGAGGGGCCTACGAGCAGTACTTC.